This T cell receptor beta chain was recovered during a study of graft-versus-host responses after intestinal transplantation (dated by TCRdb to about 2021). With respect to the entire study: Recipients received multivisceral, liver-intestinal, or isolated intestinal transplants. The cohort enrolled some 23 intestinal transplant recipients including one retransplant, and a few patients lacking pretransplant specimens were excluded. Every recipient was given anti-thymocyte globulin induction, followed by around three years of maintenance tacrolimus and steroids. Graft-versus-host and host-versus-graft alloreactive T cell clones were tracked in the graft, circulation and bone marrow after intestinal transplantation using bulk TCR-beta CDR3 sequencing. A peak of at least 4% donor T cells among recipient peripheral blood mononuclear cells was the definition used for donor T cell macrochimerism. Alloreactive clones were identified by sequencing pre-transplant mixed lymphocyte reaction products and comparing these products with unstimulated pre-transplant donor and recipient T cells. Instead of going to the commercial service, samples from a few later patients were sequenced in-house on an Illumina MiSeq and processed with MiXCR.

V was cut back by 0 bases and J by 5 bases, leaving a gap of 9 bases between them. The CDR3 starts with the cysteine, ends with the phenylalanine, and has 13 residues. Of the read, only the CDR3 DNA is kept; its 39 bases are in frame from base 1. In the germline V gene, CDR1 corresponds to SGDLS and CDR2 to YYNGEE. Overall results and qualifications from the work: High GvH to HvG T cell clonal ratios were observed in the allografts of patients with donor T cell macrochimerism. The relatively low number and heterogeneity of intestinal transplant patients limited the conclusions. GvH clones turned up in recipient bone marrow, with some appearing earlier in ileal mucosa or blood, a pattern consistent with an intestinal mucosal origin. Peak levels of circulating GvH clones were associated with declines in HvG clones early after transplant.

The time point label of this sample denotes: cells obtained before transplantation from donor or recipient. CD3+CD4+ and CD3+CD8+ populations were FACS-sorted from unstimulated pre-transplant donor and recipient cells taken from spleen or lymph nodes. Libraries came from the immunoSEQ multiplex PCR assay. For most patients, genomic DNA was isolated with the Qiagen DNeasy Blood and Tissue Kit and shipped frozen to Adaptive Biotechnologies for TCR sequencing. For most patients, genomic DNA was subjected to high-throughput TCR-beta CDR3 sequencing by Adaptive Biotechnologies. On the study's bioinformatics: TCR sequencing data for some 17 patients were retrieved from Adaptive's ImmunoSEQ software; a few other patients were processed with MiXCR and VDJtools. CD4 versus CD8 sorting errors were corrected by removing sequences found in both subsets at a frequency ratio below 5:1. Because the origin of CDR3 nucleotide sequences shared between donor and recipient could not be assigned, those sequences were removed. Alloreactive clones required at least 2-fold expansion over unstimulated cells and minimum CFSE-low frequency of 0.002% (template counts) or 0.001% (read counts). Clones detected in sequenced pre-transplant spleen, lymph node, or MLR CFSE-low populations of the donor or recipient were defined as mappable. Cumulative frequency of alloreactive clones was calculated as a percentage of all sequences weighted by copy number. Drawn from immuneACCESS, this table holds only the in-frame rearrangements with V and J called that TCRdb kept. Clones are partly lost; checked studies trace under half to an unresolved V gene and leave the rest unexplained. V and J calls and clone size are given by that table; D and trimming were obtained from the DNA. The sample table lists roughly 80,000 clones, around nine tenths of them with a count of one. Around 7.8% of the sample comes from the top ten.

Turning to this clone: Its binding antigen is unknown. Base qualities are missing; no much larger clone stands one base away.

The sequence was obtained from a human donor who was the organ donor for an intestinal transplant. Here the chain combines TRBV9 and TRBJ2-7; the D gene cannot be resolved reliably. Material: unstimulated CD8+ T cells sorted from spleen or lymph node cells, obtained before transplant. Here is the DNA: TGTGCCAGCAGCGTAGACGGGTGGGACGAGCAGTACTTC. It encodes CASSVDGWDEQYF.